Following are 10 T cell receptor beta chains from one sample sequenced in a study of T cell repertoires in aging, cancer and after chemotherapy. Peripheral blood genomic DNA, not sorted cells or RNA, was the template. TRB rearrangements spanning V, D and J were amplified using mixed TRB-A/B primers. MiXCR was run by TCRdb on the multiplex PCR reads, yielding one entry per CDR3 protein. The table lists roughly 4,500 distinct CDR3 sequences, approximately 41% of them singletons. The sample consisted of blood. The receptor source for this set is a human donor with a solid tumor.

The sample holds a few counts of this clonotype. The chain joins TRBV6-2 or TRBV6-3 to TRBJ1-5; D may be TRBD1 (5 bases). The CDR3 contains 14 residues. V lost 5 bases and J 3 bases, leaving 11 bases between the germline ends. The germline CDR1 and CDR2 sequences are MNHEY and SVGEGT. CDR3 DNA: TGTGCCAGCAGTGGGGGGGGTACCAATCAGCCCCAGCATTTT. Protein: CASSGGGTNQPQHF.

This clonotype has only a few counts. The chain employs TRBV7-9 and TRBJ1-5; 7 nucleotides align to TRBD1. Germline V lookup: CDR1 SEHNR, CDR2 FQNEAQ (reference sequence). The junction had 8 bases not matched to a gene; V was cut back by 9 bases and J by 3 bases. The CDR3 has 14 residues. CDR3 protein: CASGGDSPNQPQHF. The CDR3 bases are TGTGCCAGTGGTGGGGACAGCCCCAATCAGCCCCAGCATTTT.

The chain joins TRBV6-1 to TRBJ1-3; D is uncertain. Trimming took 0 bases from V and 1 from J, leaving 22 bases between them. This CDR3 is built from 20 residues. In germline, CDR1 is MNHNS, CDR2 SASEGT. CDR3: CASSEARRARRGPSGNTIYF. The CDR3 nucleotides read TGTGCCAGCAGTGAAGCGCGCCGGGCCCGAAGAGGACCTTCTGGAAACACCATATATTTT.

The chain couples TRBV5-1 to TRBJ2-2; D is tentatively TRBD1 or TRBD2 (6 bases each). The V end was cut by 0 bases, the J end by 7 bases, with 16 bases between. CDR3 length equals 16 residues. CDR1 SGHRS and CDR2 YFSETQ come from the germline V gene. CDR3: CASSLVGAAGGGELFF. In DNA, the CDR3 is TGCGCCAGCAGCTTGGTGGGGGCCGCCGGGGGCGGGGAGCTGTTTTTT. The full variable domain, its missing parts supplied by reference TRBV5-1 and TRBJ2-2, is KAGVTQTPRYLIKTRGQQVTLSCSPISGHRSVSWYQQTPGQGLQFLFEYFSETQRNKGNFPGRFSGRQFSNSRSEMNVSTLELGDSALYLCASSLVGAAGGGELFFGEGSRLTVL.

The chain has TRBV5-1 and TRBJ1-1, with no clear D. This CDR3 is 15 amino acids long. The germline V gene encodes CDR1 SGHRS and CDR2 YFSETQ. V gave up 0 bases and J gave up 6 bases, with 15 bases separating them. DNA for the CDR3: TGCGCCAGCAGCTTGGCCTTGGGAGTTTGGGCTGAAGCTTTCTTT. This sequence encodes CASSLALGVWAEAFF.

The chain carries TRBV7-9 and TRBJ1-1; 11 nucleotides line up with TRBD1. Germline trimming cut 4 bases from V and 4 bases from J; bases unmatched to any gene: 2. CDR3 size: 14 residues. Germline V CDR1 and CDR2: SEHNR, FQNEAQ (reference sequence). The CDR3 is CASSWGQGGTEAFF. The CDR3 region has the DNA TGTGCCAGCAGCTGGGGACAGGGGGGCACTGAAGCTTTCTTT.

This clonotype was observed a handful of times. The chain joins TRBV5-6 to TRBJ1-2; a weak D match, TRBD1 (5 bases). Germline V CDR1 and CDR2: SGHDT, YYEEEE. CDR3 length: 13 residues. The V and J ends lost 4 bases and 2 bases respectively, with 9 bases between them. The CDR3 spells CASSPGGNYGYTF. CDR3 in DNA: TGTGCCAGCAGCCCCGGGGGGAACTATGGCTACACCTTC.

This clonotype was seen a handful of times. This chain connects TRBV19 to TRBJ2-7; the D gene is possibly TRBD2 (5 bases). V gave up 8 bases and J gave up 2 bases, with 19 bases separating them. CDR3 length: 15 amino acids. CDR1 is LNHDA and CDR2 is SQIVND in the germline V gene (reference sequence). This chain's CDR3 is CASSYGGSHPYEQYF. CDR3 sequence (DNA): TGTGCCAGTTCCTACGGTGGGAGTCACCCCTACGAGCAGTACTTC. Full variable domain (remainder filled in from reference TRBV19 and TRBJ2-7): DGGITQSPKYLFRKEGQNVTLSCEQNLNHDAMYWYRQDPGQGLRLIYYSQIVNDFQKGDIAEGYSVSREKKESFPLTVTSAQKNPTAFYLCASSYGGSHPYEQYFGPGTRLTVT.

The chain combines TRBV5-4 with TRBJ2-1, with a possible D match to TRBD1 (6 bases). The CDR3 is 12 residues long. V lost 1 base, J lost 12 bases, and 11 bases lay in between. Germline lookup yields CDR1 SGHNT and CDR2 YYREEE (reference sequence). CDR3 coding DNA: TGTGCCAGCAGCTTGTTAGGGGGAGTGCAGTTCTTC. Translated: CASSLLGGVQFF.

The CDR3 loop is CASSLAEVEAFF. DNA for the CDR3: TGTGCCAGCAGCTTAGCCGAAGTTGAAGCTTTCTTT. The genes are TRBV7-9 and TRBJ1-1, with D uncertain. This CDR3 is built from 12 residues. Germline V CDR1 and CDR2: SEHNR, FQNEAQ (reference sequence). Trimming took off 0 bases at V and 7 bases at J, with 6 bases between the two ends. The variable domain in full, completed from reference TRBV7-9 and TRBJ1-1, reads DTGVSQNPRHKITKRGQNVTFRCDPISEHNRLYWYRQTLGQGPEFLTYFQNEAQLEKSRLLSDRFSAERPKGSFSTLEIQRTEQGDSAMYLCASSLAEVEAFFGQGTRLTVV.